This TCR beta chain was sequenced in a study of control samples from healthy donors and cancer patients. This clone was seen only a few times. The assay was immunoSEQ multiplex PCR, and TCRdb's table has in-frame clones only and misses some. The table records about 160,000 clones, roughly 90% of them present only once. This CDR3 has 14 amino acids. Per the germline V gene, CDR1 is ENHRY and CDR2 is SYGVKD. V was cut by 6 bases and J by 5 bases, with 16 bases left in between. This clonotype was sampled from a man aged 25-45 years in good health. V gene TRBV10-3 combines with J gene TRBJ1-2, with D perhaps TRBD1 (6 bases). Sequenced: blood. CDR3 DNA: TGTGCCATCAGCCCTACAGGGTTCGCGTATGGCTACACCTTC. It yields the protein CAISPTGFAYGYTF.